The 30 T cell receptor beta chains below all came from one sample that was sequenced in a study of blood T cell repertoires in COVID-19. Sequencing was performed with immunoSEQ multiplex PCR; in TCRdb, only in-frame clones are kept and a portion is missing. The data contain some 120,000 clones, approximately 77% of them singletons. Sequenced material: peripheral blood. The receptors shown here come from a human donor in a cohort sampled during active COVID-19.

This clone was seen just once. The chain combines TRBV9 with TRBJ1-2, with D maybe TRBD1 (6 bases). The V end lost 0 bases, the J end lost 8 bases, and 20 bases lay between the germline ends. Germline assignment: CDR1 SGDLS and CDR2 YYNGEE. The CDR3 consists of 16 residues. CDR3 in DNA: TGTGCCAGCAGCGTAGCAGGGGACCTCTTAGATCGGGGCTACACCTTC. Its protein product is CASSVAGDLLDRGYTF.

This chain links TRBV19 with TRBJ2-7; the D gene is possibly TRBD2 (5 bases). Germline V gene data show CDR1 as LNHDA and CDR2 as SQIVND (reference sequence). This CDR3 region has 14 residues. Trimming took off 1 base at V and 3 bases at J, with 10 bases between the two ends. This CDR3 reads CASSIGGLGYEQYF. In DNA form, the CDR3 reads TGTGCCAGTAGTATAGGAGGGTTAGGCTACGAGCAGTACTTC.

This sequence joins TRBV15 and TRBJ2-6, with D unclear. V gave up 7 bases and J gave up 3 bases, with 7 bases separating them. CDR3 length: 13 residues. The germline V gene has CDR1 LNHNV and CDR2 YYDKDF (reference sequence). CDR3 region: CATMTGGANVLTF. Here the CDR3 DNA reads TGTGCCACCATGACGGGTGGGGCCAACGTCCTGACTTTC.

The V and J genes are TRBV6-5 and TRBJ1-6; no clear D. Germline CDR1 reads MNHEY; CDR2 reads SVGAGI. CDR3 length equals 13 residues. Trimming took 6 bases from V and 8 from J, leaving 11 bases between them. The CDR3 nucleotides are TGTGCCAGCAGCGCCGGGATCTATTCACCCCTCCACTTT. This gives the protein CASSAGIYSPLHF.

The V gene is TRBV29-1, the J gene TRBJ2-7; the D gene is possibly TRBD2 (6 bases). Germline V CDR1 and CDR2: SQVTM, ANQGSEA. The CDR3 consists of 12 residues. V lost 5 bases to trimming and J lost 7 bases, with 15 bases between them. In DNA form, the CDR3 reads TGCAGCGTTCTGGGGGGAACGGGGGAGCAGTACTTC. Protein product: CSVLGGTGEQYF.

This clone has ten or more counts. J is TRBJ2-7 and V is TRBV6-1; D perhaps matches TRBD2 (6 bases). The CDR3 contains 15 residues. Trimming took 2 bases from V and 3 from J, leaving 14 bases between them. CDR1 is MNHNS, CDR2 SASEGT, per germline. This CDR3 reads CASSEHSRGGYEQYF. The CDR3, as DNA: TGTGCCAGCAGTGAACATTCCCGGGGAGGCTACGAGCAGTACTTC.

The V gene is TRBV9, the J gene TRBJ2-7; TRBD1 might be the D (6 bases). V was clipped by 2 bases and J by 6 bases, with 12 bases between them. There are 13 residues in the CDR3. CDR1 and CDR2 (germline): SGDLS, YYNGEE. Here the CDR3 DNA reads TGTGCCAGCAGCGTGAGCGCAGGGGTCGAGCAGTACTTC. It encodes CASSVSAGVEQYF. The full variable domain, with the rest looked up from reference TRBV9 and TRBJ2-7, is DSGVTQTPKHLITATGQRVTLRCSPRSGDLSVYWYQQSLDQGLQFLIQYYNGEERAKGNILERFSAQQFPDLHSELNLSSLELGDSALYFCASSVSAGVEQYFGPGTRLTVT.

The V call is TRBV2, the J call TRBJ1-3; 11 nucleotides agree with TRBD1. CDR3 length equals 14 residues. Germline V CDR1 and CDR2: SNHLY, FYNNEI. V lost 6 bases, J lost 2 bases, and 0 bases stayed unmatched. CDR3 nucleotides: TGTGCCAGCAGGGACAGGGGGCCTGGAAACACCATATATTTT. Protein: CASRDRGPGNTIYF.

This clone was picked up a small number of times. This chain joins TRBV6-6 and TRBJ1-5, with 9 bases lining up with TRBD1. From germline, CDR1 is MNHNY and CDR2 SVGAGI (reference sequence). The CDR3 runs 15 residues. V lost 0 bases to trimming and J lost 4 bases; unmatched junction nucleotides: 1. CDR3 protein: CASSYSGQGNQPQHF. CDR3 coding DNA: TGTGCCAGCAGTTACTCTGGACAGGGGAATCAGCCCCAGCATTTT.

The chain uses TRBV6-4 and TRBJ1-2; a possible D gene is TRBD1 (6 bases). Germline CDR1 and CDR2: MRHNA and SNTAGT. The CDR3 covers 14 residues. Trimming removed 10 bases at V and 7 bases at J, with 22 bases between. The CDR3 loop is CAIHLKQGERGYTF. The CDR3 DNA sequence: TGTGCCATCCACTTAAAACAGGGAGAGCGTGGCTACACCTTC.

Concerning this clone: The junction shows a germline mismatch at one end, possibly a read error. V gene TRBV2 combines with J gene TRBJ2-6; D is unclear. This CDR3 has 15 residues. Germline V gene sequence: CDR1 SNHLY, CDR2 FYNNEI. CDR3: CASTEILSGANVLTF. CDR3 bases: TGTGCCAGCACTGAAATCCTCTCTGGGGCCAACGTCCTGACTTTC.

The chain joins TRBV29-1 to TRBJ1-2; TRBD1 aligns across 8 bases. This CDR3 spans 17 amino acids. Germline CDR1 reads SQVTM; CDR2 reads ANQGSEA. V dropped 3 bases and J dropped 4; count of bases not matched to a gene: 16. Here the CDR3 reads CSVDAIIPGGAGYGYTF. In DNA, the CDR3 is TGCAGCGTTGACGCCATTATCCCAGGGGGCGCCGGCTATGGCTACACCTTC. Full variable domain (missing parts from reference TRBV29-1 and TRBJ1-2): SAVISQKPSRDICQRGTSLTIQCQVDSQVTMMFWYRQQPGQSLTLIATANQGSEATYESGFVIDKFPISRPNLTFSTLTVSNMSPEDSSIYLCSVDAIIPGGAGYGYTFGSGTRLTVV.

This clone came up a few times. The chain uses TRBV5-4 and TRBJ2-7; D not certain. Germline V gene sequence: CDR1 SGHNT, CDR2 YYREEE (reference sequence). CDR3 length: 13 residues. The V end was cut by 3 bases, the J end by 0 bases, with 7 bases between. Written as DNA, the CDR3 is TGTGCCAGCAGCTCAGGCCCCTCCTACGAGCAGTACTTC. Protein product: CASSSGPSYEQYF.

V and J are TRBV15 and TRBJ1-4; 7 bases fit TRBD1. CDR3 size: 15 residues. Germline CDR1 is LNHNV and CDR2 is YYDKDF (reference sequence). With V trimmed by 8 bases and J by 7 bases, 13 bases remained unmatched. CDR3 protein: CATSQKTGSSEKLFF. CDR3 DNA: TGTGCCACCTCCCAGAAGACAGGGAGTTCTGAAAAACTGTTTTTT.

The genes are TRBV5-4 and TRBJ2-7; 12 bases fit TRBD2. The V gene end was trimmed by 4 bases and the J gene end by 5 bases; junction bases not matched to a gene: 16. Germline values: CDR1 SGHNT, CDR2 YYREEE (reference sequence). The length of the CDR3 is 18 residues. In DNA form, the CDR3 reads TGTGCCAGCAGCCCCCCGGGACTAGCGGGTGCGGGGAAGGACGAGCAGTACTTC. This translates into CASSPPGLAGAGKDEQYF.

V and J are TRBV5-4 and TRBJ2-5, with TRBD2 matching 9 bases. The CDR3 has 16 residues. V dropped 4 bases and J dropped 1; count of bases not matched to a gene: 8. CDR1 and CDR2 from the germline V gene are SGHNT and YYREEE (reference sequence). CDR3 DNA: TGTGCCAGCAGCCCGAGGCTAGCGGGGAGCCAAGAGACCCAGTACTTC. This encodes CASSPRLAGSQETQYF.

The chain recombines TRBV5-6 with TRBJ2-7; D is perhaps TRBD2 (6 bases). The CDR3 extends over 14 amino acids. V lost 4 bases and J 4 bases, leaving 15 bases between the germline ends. Germline CDR1 reads SGHDT; CDR2 reads YYEEEE. CDR3 DNA: TGTGCCAGCAGCGGCGGGGACCACCCGTACGAGCAGTACTTC. Translated: CASSGGDHPYEQYF.

The chain has TRBV18 and TRBJ1-2; D remains ambiguous. CDR1 is KGHSH and CDR2 is LQKENI in the germline V gene. The V end was cut by 2 bases, the J end by 0 bases, with 10 bases between. The CDR3 totals 15 residues. The CDR3 sequence: CASSPYREANYGYTF. The CDR3 region has the DNA TGTGCCAGCTCACCATACCGCGAAGCTAACTATGGCTACACCTTC. The full variable domain, with the rest looked up from reference TRBV18 and TRBJ1-2, is NAGVMQNPRHLVRRRGQEARLRCSPMKGHSHVYWYRQLPEEGLKFMVYLQKENIIDESGMPKERFSAEFPKEGPSILRIQQVVRGDSAAYFCASSPYREANYGYTFGSGTRLTVV.

The rearrangement joins TRBV5-4 to TRBJ2-7; TRBD2 matches at 7 bases. Losses at the gene ends were 4 bases for V and 2 bases for J; bases not matched to a gene: 15. The CDR3 is made up of 17 amino acids. In germline, CDR1 is SGHNT, CDR2 YYREEE (reference sequence). CDR3 protein: CASSRPGGSGLPYEQYF. The CDR3 nucleotides are TGTGCCAGCAGCCGACCCGGGGGTAGCGGGCTTCCCTACGAGCAGTACTTC.

The chain is built from TRBV6-5 and TRBJ1-1; D not certain. V was trimmed by 4 bases and J by 2 bases, leaving 5 bases between them. This CDR3 is 12 amino acids long. Germline V CDR1 and CDR2: MNHEY, SVGAGI. CDR3 residues: CASSFLNTEAFF. The CDR3 DNA is TGTGCCAGCAGTTTCCTAAACACTGAAGCTTTCTTT.

The rearrangement uses TRBV2 and TRBJ1-4, with 9 bases identical to TRBD1. Germline assignment: CDR1 SNHLY and CDR2 FYNNEI. This CDR3 is 14 amino acids long. J gave up 5 bases and V 3 bases, and 1 base lay outside the gene matches. The CDR3 nucleotides are TGTGCCAGCAGTGAGGACAGGGGAAATGAAAAACTGTTTTTT. This codes for CASSEDRGNEKLFF.

The sample holds a few counts of this clone. The chain is built from TRBV30 and TRBJ1-2; tentative D call: TRBD1 (6 bases). V shed 3 bases and J shed 6 bases, with 14 bases lying between them. The CDR3 is 13 residues long. The germline V gene encodes CDR1 GTSNPN and CDR2 SVGIG (reference sequence). For the CDR3, the DNA is TGTGCCTGGAGCCTCGGGGGGGCGGATGGCTACACCTTC. It translates to CAWSLGGADGYTF.

The chain is built from TRBV4-1 and TRBJ1-2; 8 nucleotides match TRBD1. Germline lookup yields CDR1 MGHRA and CDR2 YSYEKL. There are 14 residues in the CDR3. The J segment lost 6 bases and the V segment lost 3 bases, leaving 6 bases of the junction unmatched. CDR3 bases: TGCGCCAGCAGCCAGGACAGGGCGAATGATGGCTACACCTTC. As protein: CASSQDRANDGYTF.

The chain recombines TRBV6-5 with TRBJ2-7, with D tentatively TRBD1 (6 bases). The CDR3 sequence is 14 residues long. V was shortened by 6 bases and J by 2 bases, with 14 bases between the two germline ends. Germline V gene sequence: CDR1 MNHEY, CDR2 SVGAGI. CDR3 sequence: CASRGGGETYEQYF. The DNA of the CDR3 is TGTGCCAGCAGAGGGGGTGGTGAAACCTACGAGCAGTACTTC.

This clone was counted once. The rearrangement links TRBV28 to TRBJ2-7, with 11 bases matching TRBD1. CDR1 and CDR2 from the germline V gene are MDHEN and SYDVKM. There are 15 residues in the CDR3. The V and J ends lost 4 bases and 2 bases, in that order; junction bases with no gene match: 4. The chain's CDR3 is CASSSRDRGTYEQYF. For the CDR3, the DNA is TGTGCCAGCAGTTCCCGGGACAGGGGGACCTACGAGCAGTACTTC.

The chain employs TRBV7-9 and TRBJ2-7, with 8 bases identical to TRBD1. Trimming took 5 bases from V and 6 from J; bases not matched to a gene: 3. CDR1 and CDR2 (germline): SEHNR, FQNEAQ (reference sequence). The CDR3 length is 12 residues. CDR3 amino acids: CASSTQGAEQYF. The CDR3, as DNA: TGTGCCAGCAGCACTCAGGGGGCCGAGCAGTACTTC.

The rearrangement links TRBV2 to TRBJ1-2, with 7 positions matching TRBD1. The CDR3 spans 14 residues. Germline V gene data show CDR1 as SNHLY and CDR2 as FYNNEI. J was trimmed by 8 bases and V by 6 bases; bases with no gene match: 12. The CDR3 here is CASRETGRISGYTF. CDR3 DNA sequence: TGTGCCAGCAGGGAGACAGGGAGGATAAGCGGCTACACCTTC.

The chain links TRBV5-1 to TRBJ2-7; 11 bases agree with TRBD2. CDR3 length equals 16 residues. Germline V gene lookup returns CDR1 SGHRS and CDR2 YFSETQ. Unmatched junction bases numbered 8, after V lost 4 bases and J lost 2 bases. The CDR3 bases are TGCGCCAGCAGCCGCCAGGGACTAGCGGAGACCTACGAGCAGTACTTC. This encodes CASSRQGLAETYEQYF.

This clone was seen a single time. The chain joins TRBV30 to TRBJ1-1, with TRBD1 as a possible D gene (5 bases). Per germline, CDR1 GTSNPN and CDR2 SVGIG (reference sequence). Trimming took 2 bases from V and 3 from J, leaving 10 bases between them. There are 13 residues in the CDR3. Here the CDR3 reads CAWSKRGDTEAFF. The CDR3 DNA sequence: TGTGCCTGGAGTAAAAGGGGTGACACTGAAGCTTTCTTT.

This clone was seen just once. The genes are TRBV5-1 and TRBJ1-5; 9 bases align to TRBD1. This CDR3 has 16 residues. The V and J ends lost 1 base and 1 base, in that order; junction bases with no gene match: 3. Germline CDR1 reads SGHRS; CDR2 reads YFSETQ. This chain's CDR3 is CASSLSGTGSNQPQHF. Here the CDR3 DNA reads TGCGCCAGCAGCTTGTCCGGGACAGGGAGCAATCAGCCCCAGCATTTT. Supplemented by reference TRBV5-1 and TRBJ1-5, the full variable domain reads KAGVTQTPRYLIKTRGQQVTLSCSPISGHRSVSWYQQTPGQGLQFLFEYFSETQRNKGNFPGRFSGRQFSNSRSEMNVSTLELGDSALYLCASSLSGTGSNQPQHFGDGTRLSIL.